This TCR beta chain originates from a study of identical twins. TCRdb ran MiXCR on the 5' RACE reads and lists one entry per CDR3 protein. The table shows some 230,000 distinct CDR3 sequences, with roughly 7.1% occurring only once. These same data were also listed under a study on T cells expressing NK-cell markers. This second study says: Among the eight sequenced donors, seven tested HCMV-seropositive and one tested seronegative. Several experiments confined sorting to alpha-beta TCR T cells with an anti-gamma-delta TCR antibody.

The origin of this receptor is a woman between 18 and 29 years old in good health. The sequencing input was CD8+ T cells sorted from blood.

CDR3 nucleotide sequence: TGTGCCAGTGCCGGCTCTGGAAACACCATATATTTT. It encodes CASAGSGNTIYF. The chain joins TRBV6-5 to TRBJ1-3; no clear D. The germline V gene has CDR1 MNHEY and CDR2 SVGAGI. V was cut by 9 bases and J by 0 bases, with 6 bases left in between. CDR3 length: 12 amino acids.